This TCR beta chain originates from a study of OX40 agonist ivuxolimab in advanced cancers. With V trimmed by 5 bases and J by 15 bases, 13 bases remained unmatched. Per the germline V gene, CDR1 is SGHTA and CDR2 is FQGTGA. The CDR3 is made up of 13 amino acids. Using immunoSEQ multiplex PCR, the repertoire was profiled, and TCRdb retains in-frame clones only, with some absent. The sample has under 70,000 clones; 85% are singletons. This clone was picked up one time. The chain recombines TRBV7-3 with TRBJ2-1; 7 bases map to TRBD2. The starting material was CD4+ or CD8+ T cells sorted from blood, obtained in a trial of the OX40 agonist ivuxolimab. This sequence was found in an adult with an advanced solid tumor such as melanoma, head and neck, liver or kidney cancer. The CDR3 protein is CASSEGVGGSAFF. Here the CDR3 DNA reads TGTGCCAGCAGCGAAGGAGTCGGGGGGTCTGCGTTCTTC.